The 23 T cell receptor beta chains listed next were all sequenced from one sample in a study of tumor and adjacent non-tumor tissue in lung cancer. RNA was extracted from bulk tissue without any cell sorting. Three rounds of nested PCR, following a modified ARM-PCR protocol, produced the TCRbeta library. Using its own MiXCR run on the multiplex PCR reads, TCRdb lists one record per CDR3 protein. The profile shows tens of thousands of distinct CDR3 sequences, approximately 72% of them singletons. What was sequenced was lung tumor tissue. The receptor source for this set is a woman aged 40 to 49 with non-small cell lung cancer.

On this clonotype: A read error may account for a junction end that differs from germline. CDR3 bases: TGTGCCAGCAGCGGCCTGGGACAGCTTAACAATCAGCCTCAGCATTTT. It is translated as CASSGLGQLNNQPQHF. This rearrangement joins TRBV6-6 to TRBJ1-5, with TRBD1 matching 7 bases. Germline V gene data show CDR1 as MNHNY and CDR2 as SVGAGI (reference sequence). This CDR3 is built from 16 residues.

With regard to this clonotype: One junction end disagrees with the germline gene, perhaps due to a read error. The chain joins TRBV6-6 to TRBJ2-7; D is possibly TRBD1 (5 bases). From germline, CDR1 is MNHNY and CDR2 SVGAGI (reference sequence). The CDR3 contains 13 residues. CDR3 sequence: CVSSRQSSYEQYF. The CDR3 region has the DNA TGTGTCAGCAGTCGACAGAGCTCCTACGAGCAGTATTTC.

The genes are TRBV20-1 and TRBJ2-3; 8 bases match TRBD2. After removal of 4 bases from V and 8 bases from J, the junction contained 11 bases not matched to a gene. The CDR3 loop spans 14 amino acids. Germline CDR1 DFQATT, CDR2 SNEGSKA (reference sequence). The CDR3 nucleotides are TGCAGTGCTAAGACAACGGGGGGGCTTGGTACGCAGTATTTT. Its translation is CSAKTTGGLGTQYF.

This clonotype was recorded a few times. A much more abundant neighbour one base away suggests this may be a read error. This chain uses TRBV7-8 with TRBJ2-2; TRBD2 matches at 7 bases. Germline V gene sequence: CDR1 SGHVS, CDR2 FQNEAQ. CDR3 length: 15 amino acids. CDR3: CASNLAGRRTGELFF. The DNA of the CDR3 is TGTGCCAGCAACTTAGCGGGTCGTCGCACCGGGGAGCTGTTTTTT.

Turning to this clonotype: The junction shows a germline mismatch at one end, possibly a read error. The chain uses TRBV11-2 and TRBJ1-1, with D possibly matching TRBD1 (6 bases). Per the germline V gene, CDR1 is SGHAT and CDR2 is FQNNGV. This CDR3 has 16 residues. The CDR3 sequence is CAGSLELQGVDTEVFF. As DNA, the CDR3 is TGTGCCGGCAGCTTAGAATTACAGGGAGTCGACACTGAAGTTTTCTTT.

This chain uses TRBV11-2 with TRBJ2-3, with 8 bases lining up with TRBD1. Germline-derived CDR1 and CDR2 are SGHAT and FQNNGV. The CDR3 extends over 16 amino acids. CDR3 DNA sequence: TGTACCACCAGCTTAGATCAGGGGGCCCCCACAGATACGCAGTATTTT. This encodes CTTSLDQGAPTDTQYF.

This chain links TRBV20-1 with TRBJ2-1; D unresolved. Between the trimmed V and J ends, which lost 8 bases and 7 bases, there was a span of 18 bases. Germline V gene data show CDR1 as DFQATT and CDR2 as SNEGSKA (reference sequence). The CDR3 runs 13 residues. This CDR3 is CSRLQRPQNEQFF. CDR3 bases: TGCAGTAGGCTTCAGAGACCTCAGAATGAGCAGTTCTTC.

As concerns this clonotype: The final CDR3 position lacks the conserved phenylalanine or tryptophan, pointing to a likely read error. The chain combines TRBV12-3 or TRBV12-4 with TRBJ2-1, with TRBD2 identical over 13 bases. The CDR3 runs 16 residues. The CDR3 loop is CARQRAGTSGANAQFL. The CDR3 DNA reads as TGTGCCAGACAGAGGGCGGGGACTAGCGGGGCCAATGCGCAGTTCCTC.

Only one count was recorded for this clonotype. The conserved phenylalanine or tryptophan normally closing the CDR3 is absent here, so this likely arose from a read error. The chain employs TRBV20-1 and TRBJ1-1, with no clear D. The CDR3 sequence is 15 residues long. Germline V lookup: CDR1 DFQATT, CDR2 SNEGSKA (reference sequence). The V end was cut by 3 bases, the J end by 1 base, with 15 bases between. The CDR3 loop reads CSASGPGTPNTEAFY. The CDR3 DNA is TGCAGTGCTAGTGGGCCGGGAACCCCGAACACTGAAGCTTTCTAT.

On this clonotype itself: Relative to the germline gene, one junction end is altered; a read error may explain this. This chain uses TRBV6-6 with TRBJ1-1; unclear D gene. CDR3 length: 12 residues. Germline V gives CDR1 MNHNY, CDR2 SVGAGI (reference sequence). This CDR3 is CASRIGKSQALF. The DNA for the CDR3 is TGTGCCAGTAGGATAGGGAAATCCCAAGCTTTATTT.

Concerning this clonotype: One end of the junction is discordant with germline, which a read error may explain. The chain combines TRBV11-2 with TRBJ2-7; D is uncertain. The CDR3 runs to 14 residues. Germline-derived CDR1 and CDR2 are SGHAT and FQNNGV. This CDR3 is CTISLVSNSYVQYF. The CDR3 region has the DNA TGTACCATCAGCTTAGTCTCAAACTCCTACGTGCAGTACTTC.

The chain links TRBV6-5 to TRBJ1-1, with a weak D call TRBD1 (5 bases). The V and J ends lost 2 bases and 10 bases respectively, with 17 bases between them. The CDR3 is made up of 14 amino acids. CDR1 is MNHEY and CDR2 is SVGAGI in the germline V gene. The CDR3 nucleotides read TGTGCCAGCAGTTACAATGGCAGGGCTATGAGAGCTTTCTTT. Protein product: CASSYNGRAMRAFF.

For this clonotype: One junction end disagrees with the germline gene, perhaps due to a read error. CDR3 protein: CANNQGVAGDEQFF. The CDR3, as DNA: TGTGCCAACAACCAGGGGGTAGCGGGAGATGAACAGTTCTTC. This chain connects TRBV11-3 to TRBJ2-1, with 9 bases aligning to TRBD2. The germline V gene has CDR1 SGHNT and CDR2 YENEEA. The CDR3 contains 14 residues. Full variable domain (remainder filled in from reference TRBV11-3 and TRBJ2-1): EAGVVQSPRYKIIEKKQPVAFWCNPISGHNTLYWYLQNLGQGPELLIRYENEEAVDDSQLPKDRFSAERLKGVDSTLKIQPAELGDSAVYLCANNQGVAGDEQFFGPGTRLTVL.

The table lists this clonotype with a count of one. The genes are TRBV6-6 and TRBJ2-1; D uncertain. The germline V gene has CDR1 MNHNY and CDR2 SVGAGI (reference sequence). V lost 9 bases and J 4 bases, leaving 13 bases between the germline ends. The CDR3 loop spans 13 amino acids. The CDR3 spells CASRVRSYNEQFF. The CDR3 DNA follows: TGTGCCAGTCGCGTCAGATCATACAATGAGCAGTTCTTC.

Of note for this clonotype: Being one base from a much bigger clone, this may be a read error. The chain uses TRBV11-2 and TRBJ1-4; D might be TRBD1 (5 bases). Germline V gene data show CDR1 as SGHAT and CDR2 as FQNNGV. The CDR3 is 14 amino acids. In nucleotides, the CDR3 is TGTGTCAGCAGCTCCCCGGACCCAGGGGAAAAACTGTTTTTT. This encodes CVSSSPDPGEKLFF. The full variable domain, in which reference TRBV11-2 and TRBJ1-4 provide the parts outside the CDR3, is EAGVAQSPRYKIIEKRQSVAFWCNPISGHATLYWYQQILGQGPKLLIQFQNNGVVDDSQLPKDRFSAERLKGVDSTLKIQPAKLEDSAVYLCVSSSPDPGEKLFFGSGTQLSVL.

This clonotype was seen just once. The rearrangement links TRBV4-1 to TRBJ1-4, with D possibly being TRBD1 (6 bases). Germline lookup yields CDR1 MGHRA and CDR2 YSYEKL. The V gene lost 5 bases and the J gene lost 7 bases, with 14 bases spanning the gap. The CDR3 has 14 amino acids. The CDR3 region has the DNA TGCGCCAGCAGCTATGACAGGTTTATTGAAAAACTGTTTTTT. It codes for CASSYDRFIEKLFF.

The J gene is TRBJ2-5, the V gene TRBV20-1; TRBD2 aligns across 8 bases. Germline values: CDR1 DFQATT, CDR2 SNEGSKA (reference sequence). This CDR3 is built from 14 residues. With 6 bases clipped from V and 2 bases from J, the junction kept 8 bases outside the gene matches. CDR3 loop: CSAPPGGFQETQYF. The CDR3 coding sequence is TGCAGTGCCCCTCCGGGGGGGTTTCAAGAGACCCAGTACTTC.

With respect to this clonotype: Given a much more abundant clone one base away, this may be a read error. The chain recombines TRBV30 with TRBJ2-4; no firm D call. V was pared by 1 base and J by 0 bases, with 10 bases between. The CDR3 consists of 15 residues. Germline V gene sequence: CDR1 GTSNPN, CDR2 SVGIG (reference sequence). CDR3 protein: CAWSELRLAKNIQYF. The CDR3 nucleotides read TGTGCCTGGAGTGAACTCAGACTAGCCAAAAACATTCAGTACTTC.

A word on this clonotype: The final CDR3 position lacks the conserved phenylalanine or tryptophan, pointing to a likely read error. The CDR3 loop is CTSSFIGLQETQYL. As DNA, the CDR3 is TGTACCAGCAGCTTTATTGGGCTGCAAGAGACCCAGTACTTA. The chain carries TRBV11-2 and TRBJ2-5; D call uncertain. Germline lookup yields CDR1 SGHAT and CDR2 FQNNGV. CDR3 length: 14 amino acids.

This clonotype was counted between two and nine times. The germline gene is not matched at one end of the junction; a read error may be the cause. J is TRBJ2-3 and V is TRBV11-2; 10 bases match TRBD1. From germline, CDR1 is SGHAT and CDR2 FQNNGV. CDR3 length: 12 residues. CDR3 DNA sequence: TGTGTCAGCAGTCCATCCGGGACAGGGGAGTATTTT. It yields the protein CVSSPSGTGEYF.

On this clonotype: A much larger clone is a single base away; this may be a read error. The DNA of the CDR3 is TGTGCCGGTACCTGCCGGGACGAGGGCCCAACTAATGAAAAACTGTTTTTT. Protein: CAGTCRDEGPTNEKLFF. This chain joins TRBV14 and TRBJ1-4; possible D gene TRBD1, 5 bases. Germline CDR1 SGHDN, CDR2 FVKESK. CDR3 length equals 17 residues. V was trimmed by 11 bases and J by 0 bases, leaving 22 bases between them.

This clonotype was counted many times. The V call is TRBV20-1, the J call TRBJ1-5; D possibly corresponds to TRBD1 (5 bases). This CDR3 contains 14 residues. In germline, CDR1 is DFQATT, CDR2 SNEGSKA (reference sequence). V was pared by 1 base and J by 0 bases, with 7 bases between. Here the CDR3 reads CSARGGSSNQPQHF. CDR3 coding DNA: TGCAGTGCTAGAGGGGGCAGTAGCAATCAGCCCCAGCATTTT.

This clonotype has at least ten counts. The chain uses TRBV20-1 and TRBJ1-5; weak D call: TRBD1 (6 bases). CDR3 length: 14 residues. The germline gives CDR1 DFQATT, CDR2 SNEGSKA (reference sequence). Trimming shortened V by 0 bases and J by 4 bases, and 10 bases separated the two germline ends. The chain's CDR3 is CSAREDRPNQPQHF. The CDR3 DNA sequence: TGCAGTGCTAGAGAGGACAGACCGAATCAGCCCCAGCATTTT.